This TCR beta chain was found in a study of PD-1 blockade in classical Hodgkin lymphoma. Study context: Every 2 weeks, patients had 3 mg/kg nivolumab intravenously.

Study-level findings and limits: Significant TCR diversity gains by C4D1 occurred in CD4+ but not CD8+ cells.

Comments on this clone: What it recognizes is unknown.

Germline V gene lookup returns CDR1 ENHRY and CDR2 SYGVKD. V dropped 9 bases and J dropped 1 base, with 9 bases sitting between them. The CDR3 loop spans 12 amino acids. The repertoire was sequenced with immunoSEQ multiplex PCR; TCRdb's copy has only in-frame clones and lacks some. The sample holds 45,000 to 55,000 clones, roughly 80% seen once. Exposure to brentuximab vedotin varied, and each patient had relapsed following autologous stem cell transplantation. The chain is built from TRBV10-3 and TRBJ1-1; unclear D gene. The sequence was collected from a human donor with classical Hodgkin lymphoma. The sample consisted of peripheral blood mononuclear cells (PBMCs), taken at baseline. The CDR3 nucleotides are TGTGCCATTTCGACGGGGAACACTGAAGCTTTCTTT. As protein: CAISTGNTEAFF.